This is a list of T cell receptor beta chains from one sample in a study of post-analysis software for immune sequencing data. One entry per CDR3 protein, called by TCRdb with MiXCR from the PCR reads. The sample carries 400,000 to 500,000 distinct CDR3 sequences, roughly 38% recorded once. Sequences were obtained from blood. Receptor source: a girl aged 2-9 years with multiple sclerosis. Both conserved end residues are part of each CDR3. The listing skips clone size in some rows; elsewhere it reads once, few, many or a size class.

few,TRBV27,TRBJ2-3,CASSLRWTSGSTDTQYF
few,TRBV12-3/TRBV12-4,TRBJ1-2,CASSLWAGYTF
few,TRBV5-1,TRBJ2-3,CASSFPGGPRPQYF
.,TRBV5-1,TRBJ2-2,CASSHRGRNTGELFF
.,TRBV12-3/TRBV12-4,TRBJ1-6,CASSHGTGVLNSPLHF
few,TRBV27,TRBJ2-7,CASSFADSESYEQYF
.,TRBV7-6,TRBJ2-1,CASSLGSAGYEQFF
few,TRBV7-9,TRBJ2-5,CASSSGLAPLGTQYF
few,TRBV3-1,TRBJ1-2,CASSQWPKGYTF
.,TRBV6-2/TRBV6-3,TRBJ2-2,CASRYLADTGELFF
many,TRBV9,TRBJ2-7,CASSVAGGSSYEQYF
few,TRBV2,TRBJ2-7,CASSPVGTASYEQYF
few,TRBV6-5,TRBJ2-7,CASSYSTGPYEQYF
.,TRBV20-1,TRBJ2-4,CSTPRIAKNIQYF
.,TRBV9,TRBJ1-2,CASSVAGTGDYGYTF
few,TRBV9,TRBJ2-7,CASSREGRPSYEQYF
.,TRBV12-3/TRBV12-4,TRBJ2-1,CASRNNNEQFF
.,TRBV4-1,TRBJ2-7,CASSQEFDSLAYEQYF
.,TRBV20-1,TRBJ2-4,CSATGPSVEYF
few,TRBV20-1,TRBJ1-4,CSASPGLRLSNEKLFF
.,TRBV5-1,TRBJ1-2,CASSPHGGTVNYGYTF
.,TRBV24-1,.,CATSDPGQGEQYF
few,TRBV29-1,TRBJ2-7,CSVYMGEQYF
many,TRBV7-9,TRBJ2-5,CASSATKQTQYF
.,TRBV3-1,TRBJ1-3,CASSQVGTAGNTIYF
.,TRBV12-3/TRBV12-4,TRBJ2-7,CASSLLAGGLFYEQYF
.,TRBV7-3,TRBJ2-3,CASNSAGITDTQYF
few,TRBV7-8,TRBJ2-1,CASSLSLAEYNEQFF
.,TRBV20-1,TRBJ1-6,CSARDYWENSPLHF
few,TRBV5-1,TRBJ2-5,CASSLAGQGGYQETQYF
once,TRBV27,TRBJ2-7,CASSLGLWDEQYF
.,TRBV6-6,TRBJ2-5,CASTGSRETQYF
.,TRBV12-3/TRBV12-4,TRBJ1-4,CASSPWGPNEKLFF
.,TRBV28,TRBJ2-7,CASSLSRLAGQQYF
.,TRBV5-1,TRBJ2-1,CASSSWREGYNEQFF
few,TRBV7-2,TRBJ1-5,CASSLRVGTSEPQHF
.,TRBV12-3/TRBV12-4,TRBJ2-5,CASSPRTSGEETQYF
.,TRBV2,TRBJ2-1,CASSEVLAHYEQFF
.,TRBV7-9,.,CASSLMDISTYEQYF
few,TRBV2,TRBJ2-6,CASGWDRANVLTF
.,TRBV5-4,TRBJ2-7,CASSNGQGQNPYEQYF